The 32 T cell receptor beta chains below all came from one sample that was sequenced in a study of cytomegalovirus exposure and HLA in healthy donors (TCRdb year 2017). The library relied on the immunoSEQ multiplex PCR assay. A mixture of 60 forward primers for TCR Vbeta segments and 13 reverse primers for TCR Jbeta segments was used in the multiplex PCR. In its TCRdb copy, this immuneACCESS table keeps in-frame sequences only and misses some clones. Where compared with another copy, unresolved V genes explain less than half of these, and the others have no known cause. This sample holds around 59,000 clones; about 80% were observed only once. The ten largest clones represent about 4% of the sample. The source material was PBMCs. These receptors all come from a middle-aged woman in good health and CMV-seronegative.

This sequence joins TRBV5-8 and TRBJ2-7; 14 bases agree with TRBD2. The CDR3 runs 18 residues. Trimming removed 4 bases from V and 2 bases from J; junction bases left unmatched: 11. From germline, CDR1 is SGHTS and CDR2 YDEGEE. CDR3 loop: CASSPGTSGSFGTYEQYF. In nucleotides, the CDR3 is TGTGCCAGCAGCCCCGGGACTAGCGGGAGTTTCGGGACCTACGAGCAGTACTTC. Combining the CDR3 with reference TRBV5-8 and TRBJ2-7 gives the whole variable domain EAGVTQSPTHLIKTRGQQATLRCSPISGHTSVYWYQQALGLGLQFLLWYDEGEERNRGNFPPRFSGRQFPNYSSELNVNALELEDSALYLCASSPGTSGSFGTYEQYFGPGTRLTVT.

The chain links TRBV19 to TRBJ1-3; the match to TRBD1 covers 9 bases. CDR3 size: 18 residues. Germline CDR1 and CDR2: LNHDA and SQIVND (reference sequence). The J segment lost 2 bases and the V segment lost 4 bases, leaving 12 bases of the junction unmatched. CDR3 nucleotides: TGTGCCAGTAGTACTTCCCCGGGACAGGGCAAAGCTGGAAACACCATATATTTT. This translates into CASSTSPGQGKAGNTIYF.

The CDR3 region is CASSFTSGPYNEQFF. The CDR3 DNA sequence: TGTGCCAGCAGCTTTACTAGCGGACCCTACAATGAGCAGTTCTTC. V and J are TRBV7-9 and TRBJ2-1, with 8 bases aligning to TRBD2. Trimming removed 3 bases from V and 2 bases from J; junction bases left unmatched: 3. This CDR3 spans 15 amino acids. The germline V gene has CDR1 SEHNR and CDR2 FQNEAQ (reference sequence).

Only one count was recorded for this clone. The gene calls are TRBV27 and TRBJ1-1; no firm D call. CDR1 MNHEY and CDR2 SMNVEV come from the germline V gene (reference sequence). With 0 bases removed from V and 2 bases from J, the gap between germline ends came to 7 bases. The CDR3 is 14 residues long. The CDR3 here is CASSLSQRNTEAFF. CDR3 DNA: TGTGCCAGCAGTTTATCACAGAGAAACACTGAAGCTTTCTTT.

This rearrangement joins TRBV18 to TRBJ2-7; D remains ambiguous. Germline V CDR1 and CDR2: KGHSH, LQKENI. The CDR3 covers 13 residues. V lost 0 bases to trimming and J lost 4 bases, with 7 bases between them. The CDR3 bases are TGTGCCAGCTCACCACCGGCCCGATACGAGCAGTACTTC. This sequence encodes CASSPPARYEQYF.

The rearrangement links TRBV29-1 to TRBJ2-7; TRBD2 matches 13 bases. The germline V gene encodes CDR1 SQVTM and CDR2 ANQGSEA. V gave up 7 bases and J gave up 3 bases; unmatched junction bases: 3. CDR3 length equals 13 residues. Here the CDR3 DNA reads TGCAGCGCCCGGACTAGCGGGGGCTACGAGCAGTACTTC. Encoded protein: CSARTSGGYEQYF.

The genes are TRBV4-3 and TRBJ2-3; 9 nucleotides match TRBD1. Germline V gene data show CDR1 as LGHNA and CDR2 as YSLEER. The CDR3 loop spans 14 amino acids. Unmatched junction bases numbered 3, after V lost 0 bases and J lost 8 bases. DNA of the CDR3: TGCGCCAGCAGCCAAGATTGGGGACAGGGTACGCAGTATTTT. Its protein product is CASSQDWGQGTQYF.

The rearrangement uses TRBV27 and TRBJ2-7, with D unclear. V was cut by 2 bases and J by 0 bases, with 5 bases left in between. This CDR3 region has 13 residues. Germline V gene lookup returns CDR1 MNHEY and CDR2 SMNVEV (reference sequence). The CDR3: CASSLSPSYEQYF. The CDR3 coding sequence is TGTGCCAGCAGTTTAAGCCCCTCCTACGAGCAGTACTTC.

This clone has only one observation. The gene calls are TRBV19 and TRBJ1-1, with a tentative D call TRBD1 (5 bases). The CDR3 loop spans 14 amino acids. The V gene's germline CDR1 is LNHDA and CDR2 SQIVND (reference sequence). Trimming shortened V by 1 base and J by 4 bases, and 10 bases separated the two germline ends. The CDR3 nucleotides are TGTGCCAGTAGTATAGGGCTGGGGCCCACTGAAGCTTTCTTT. Its protein product is CASSIGLGPTEAFF.

V gene TRBV10-3 combines with J gene TRBJ2-7, with D possibly being TRBD2 (6 bases). The germline V and J ends were trimmed by 10 bases and 1 base, with 11 bases remaining between them. Germline V lookup: CDR1 ENHRY, CDR2 SYGVKD. The CDR3 sequence is 12 residues long. The CDR3 nucleotides are TGTGCCACTGTCGGGGGTTCCTACGAGCAGTACTTC. Translated: CATVGGSYEQYF.

The chain uses TRBV4-1 and TRBJ2-5; perhaps TRBD2 as D (5 bases). The DNA end favors TRBJ2-7, so the J call may be wrong. There are 17 residues in the CDR3. CDR1 MGHRA and CDR2 YSYEKL come from the germline V gene. The CDR3, as DNA: TGCGCCAGCAGCCGGAACACCCCGAGCGGTAGCTCCTACGAGCAGTACTTC. Its translation is CASSRNTPSGSSYEQYF.

This clone occurred a few times. An end of the junction does not agree with germline; a read error may underlie this. The gene calls are TRBV7-2 and TRBJ2-1, with 11 bases matching TRBD2. This CDR3 has 17 amino acids. Germline lookup yields CDR1 SGHTA and CDR2 FQGNSA. CDR3 region: CASSLAGGLSSYNEQFF. The CDR3 bases are TGTGCCAGCAGTTTAGCGGGAGGGTTGAGCTCCTACAATGAGCAGTTCTTC.

This rearrangement joins TRBV9 to TRBJ2-2; 10 bases are a match to TRBD1. V shed 5 bases, J shed 4 bases, and the junction held 5 bases outside the gene matches. Germline loops: CDR1 SGDLS, CDR2 YYNGEE. CDR3 length: 15 residues. The CDR3 reads CASSPGTGVTGELFF. CDR3 nucleotide sequence: TGTGCCAGCAGTCCCGGGACAGGGGTCACCGGGGAGCTGTTTTTT.

The table lists this clone with a count of one. The rearrangement uses TRBV7-3 and TRBJ2-1; the D gene is possibly TRBD1 (5 bases). This CDR3 has 15 amino acids. Germline CDR1 is SGHTA and CDR2 is FQGTGA. V lost 5 bases and J 0 bases, leaving 11 bases between the germline ends. The CDR3 DNA reads as TGTGCCAGCAGCCCAGGGTCAGGCTCCTACAATGAGCAGTTCTTC. Its translation is CASSPGSGSYNEQFF.

The chain joins TRBV27 to TRBJ2-1; 7 bases are shared with TRBD1. Germline V gene data show CDR1 as MNHEY and CDR2 as SMNVEV (reference sequence). This CDR3 comprises 16 residues. Unmatched junction bases numbered 8, after V lost 6 bases and J lost 0 bases. The CDR3 loop reads CASSADTGDSYNEQFF. The CDR3 DNA follows: TGTGCCAGCAGCGCAGACACAGGGGACTCCTACAATGAGCAGTTCTTC.

This sequence joins TRBV7-8 and TRBJ2-7, with 8 bases aligning to TRBD2. This CDR3 is built from 15 residues. From germline, CDR1 is SGHVS and CDR2 FQNEAQ. The V segment lost 7 bases and the J segment 2 bases; nucleotides outside the gene matches: 10. The DNA for the CDR3 is TGTGCCAGCATCACCGGGACTAGATATACCTACGAGCAGTACTTC. Translation: CASITGTRYTYEQYF.

J is TRBJ1-2 and V is TRBV27, with 7 nucleotides matching TRBD1. The CDR3 sequence is 13 residues long. Looked up from germline, CDR1 is MNHEY and CDR2 is SMNVEV (reference sequence). V lost 8 bases to trimming and J lost 3 bases; unmatched junction nucleotides: 6. CDR3: CASHGQEDYGYTF. CDR3 bases: TGTGCCAGCCATGGACAGGAGGACTATGGCTACACCTTC.

The rearrangement joins TRBV6-6 to TRBJ2-7; 9 bases are a match to TRBD1. The CDR3 is made up of 15 amino acids. The junction had 5 bases not matched to a gene; V was cut back by 0 bases and J by 5 bases. Per the germline V gene, CDR1 is MNHNY and CDR2 is SVGAGI (reference sequence). The CDR3 DNA reads TGTGCCAGCAGTTACTCGGGACAGGGCCGGAACGAGCAGTACTTC. Translation: CASSYSGQGRNEQYF.

The chain links TRBV28 to TRBJ1-2; D call uncertain. In germline, CDR1 is MDHEN, CDR2 SYDVKM. The V end lost 2 bases, the J end lost 2 bases, and 6 bases lay between the germline ends. This CDR3 comprises 13 residues. The CDR3 nucleotides read TGTGCCAGCAGTTTAGGGCTCAACTATGGCTACACCTTC. Translating it yields CASSLGLNYGYTF.

The chain recombines TRBV6-5 with TRBJ2-5; D gene uncertain. The CDR3 has 12 residues. Germline V gene sequence: CDR1 MNHEY, CDR2 SVGAGI. Deletions cut 4 bases from V and 5 bases from J, with 8 bases between. CDR3 coding DNA: TGTGCCAGCAGTTCCTCAGCCGAGACCCAGTACTTC. As protein: CASSSSAETQYF.

This chain joins TRBV28 and TRBJ1-5, with a tentative D call TRBD1 (5 bases). V was cut by 3 bases and J by 1 base, with 22 bases left in between. The CDR3 sequence is 19 residues long. CDR1 MDHEN and CDR2 SYDVKM come from the germline V gene. The CDR3 nucleotides are TGTGCCAGCAGTTTGGCACAGGCCCCAGGCTGGGGAAGCAATCAGCCCCAGCATTTT. Translated, it gives CASSLAQAPGWGSNQPQHF.

The chain couples TRBV7-2 to TRBJ2-1, with 11 nucleotides matching TRBD2. The CDR3 contains 16 residues. The germline V gene has CDR1 SGHTA and CDR2 FQGNSA. J was trimmed by 4 bases and V by 2 bases; bases with no gene match: 4. CDR3 sequence (DNA): TGTGCCAGCAGCTTATTAGGGACTAGCGGATACAATGAGCAGTTCTTC. Amino acids: CASSLLGTSGYNEQFF.

The chain recombines TRBV15 with TRBJ1-2, with 7 nucleotides matching TRBD1. Per germline, CDR1 LNHNV and CDR2 YYDKDF (reference sequence). V was clipped by 0 bases and J by 4 bases; unmatched bases: 2. This CDR3 contains 14 residues. The CDR3 loop reads CATSRDRQGYGYTF. The CDR3 DNA sequence: TGTGCCACCAGCAGAGATCGACAGGGCTATGGCTACACCTTC.

This clone was detected a few times. The CDR3, as DNA: TGTGCCAGCAGCTTCCCCCTAGCGGGCACAGATACGCAGTATTTT. It encodes CASSFPLAGTDTQYF. The rearrangement uses TRBV7-9 and TRBJ2-3; 7 bases are shared with TRBD2. V shed 3 bases, J shed 1 base, and the junction held 4 bases outside the gene matches. The CDR3 is made up of 15 amino acids. CDR1 is SEHNR, CDR2 FQNEAQ, per germline (reference sequence).

The DNA of the CDR3 is TGTGCCAGTAGGACTTTAGGACTAGCGGGAAACGATGAGCAGTTCTTC. Encoded protein: CASRTLGLAGNDEQFF. The J gene is TRBJ2-1, the V gene TRBV19, with 12 bases fitting TRBD2. Germline V lookup: CDR1 LNHDA, CDR2 SQIVND (reference sequence). V trimming: 6 bases; J trimming: 8 bases; junction bases outside the gene matches: 11. This CDR3 has 16 residues.

This rearrangement joins TRBV9 to TRBJ1-2, with D unresolved. This CDR3 region has 16 residues. The V gene lost 3 bases and the J gene lost 4 bases, with 19 bases spanning the gap. Germline CDR1 and CDR2: SGDLS and YYNGEE. The CDR3 nucleotides read TGTGCCAGCAGCGCGAAAACGGTTCCGTCGCCCTATGGCTACACCTTC. Its translation is CASSAKTVPSPYGYTF.

The chain carries TRBV4-1 and TRBJ2-7; TRBD1 aligns across 9 bases. Germline-derived CDR1 and CDR2 are MGHRA and YSYEKL. The CDR3 is 13 amino acids. Germline trimming cut 4 bases from V and 2 bases from J; bases unmatched to any gene: 0. CDR3 coding DNA: TGCGCCAGCAGCCGGACAGGGGCCTACGAGCAGTACTTC. Its translation is CASSRTGAYEQYF.

The V call is TRBV7-9, the J call TRBJ1-3; 7 bases are a match to TRBD1. The V segment lost 3 bases and the J segment 3 bases; nucleotides outside the gene matches: 2. The CDR3 has 14 residues. The germline V gene encodes CDR1 SEHNR and CDR2 FQNEAQ (reference sequence). The CDR3 region is CASSLTGSGNTIYF. The CDR3 coding sequence is TGTGCCAGCAGCTTGACAGGGAGTGGAAACACCATATATTTT.

The genes are TRBV27 and TRBJ1-1, with 8 bases lining up with TRBD1. Germline V gene sequence: CDR1 MNHEY, CDR2 SMNVEV (reference sequence). The J segment lost 3 bases and the V segment lost 4 bases, leaving 7 bases of the junction unmatched. The length of the CDR3 is 15 residues. Written as DNA, the CDR3 is TGTGCCAGCAGTTCGCCTCCGGGACAGGACACTGAAGCTTTCTTT. It yields the protein CASSSPPGQDTEAFF.

V usage is TRBV9 and J usage is TRBJ2-5; maybe TRBD1 (6 bases). Trimming removed 0 bases at V and 4 bases at J, with 10 bases between. Germline assignment: CDR1 SGDLS and CDR2 YYNGEE. The CDR3 is made up of 14 amino acids. As DNA, the CDR3 is TGTGCCAGCAGCGTAGCCAGGGGCGGAGAGACCCAGTACTTC. Protein: CASSVARGGETQYF.

The rearrangement joins TRBV27 to TRBJ2-1; 12 bases align to TRBD2. Germline assignment: CDR1 MNHEY and CDR2 SMNVEV (reference sequence). The CDR3 is 17 amino acids. Trimming cost V 4 bases and J 0 bases; bases outside gene matches: 4. CDR3 sequence reads: CASSSGLAGRSYNEQFF. CDR3 bases: TGTGCCAGCAGTTCGGGACTAGCGGGCCGCTCCTACAATGAGCAGTTCTTC.

CDR3 DNA sequence: TGTGCCATCAGTATAGGACAGGGCCAAGAGACCCAGTACTTC. This gives the protein CAISIGQGQETQYF. The chain recombines TRBV10-3 with TRBJ2-5, with 8 positions matching TRBD1. The CDR3 contains 14 residues. Unmatched junction bases numbered 3, after V lost 5 bases and J lost 1 base. The germline V gene has CDR1 ENHRY and CDR2 SYGVKD.